These 10 T cell receptor beta chains originate from one sample sequenced in a study of blood T cell repertoires in COVID-19. Data came from immunoSEQ multiplex PCR; TCRdb stores just in-frame clones and leaves some out. The data show 130,000 to 150,000 clones, 70% to 90% seen once. Sequenced input: PBMCs or T cells enriched from blood (not recorded which). The source is a young woman with acute COVID-19.

V is TRBV4-3 and J is TRBJ2-1; D is perhaps TRBD1 (6 bases). Germline assignment: CDR1 LGHNA and CDR2 YSLEER. The CDR3 loop spans 16 amino acids. V dropped 4 bases and J dropped 0 bases, with 13 bases sitting between them. The CDR3 DNA reads as TGCGCCAGCAGCCGATTGACAGGTAGCTCCTACAATGAGCAGTTCTTC. It yields the protein CASSRLTGSSYNEQFF.

The genes are TRBV19 and TRBJ1-5; 7 bases fit TRBD1. The V and J ends lost 3 bases and 7 bases, in that order; junction bases with no gene match: 6. The CDR3 covers 14 residues. Germline V gene lookup returns CDR1 LNHDA and CDR2 SQIVND (reference sequence). The DNA for the CDR3 is TGTGCCAGTAGTATCCCGGACAGGACCCAGCCCCAGCATTTT. It specifies CASSIPDRTQPQHF.

The chain recombines TRBV4-1 with TRBJ1-2; 8 bases map to TRBD1. The J segment lost 6 bases and the V segment lost 2 bases, leaving 14 bases of the junction unmatched. Germline-derived CDR1 and CDR2 are MGHRA and YSYEKL. The CDR3 has 17 residues. The CDR3 region is CASSQRHNQGAPDGYTF. The CDR3 nucleotides are TGCGCCAGCAGCCAACGCCATAATCAGGGGGCGCCCGATGGCTACACCTTC.

The chain has TRBV18 and TRBJ1-5; D unresolved. V gave up 4 bases and J gave up 5 bases, with 9 bases separating them. The CDR3 totals 13 residues. Germline V lookup: CDR1 KGHSH, CDR2 LQKENI. CDR3: CASSLGEYQPQHF. CDR3 coding DNA: TGTGCCAGCTCACTCGGGGAGTATCAGCCCCAGCATTTT.

The chain has TRBV28 and TRBJ2-7, with 8 bases fitting TRBD1. This CDR3 region has 16 residues. Germline V lookup: CDR1 MDHEN, CDR2 SYDVKM. The junction had 12 bases not matched to a gene; V was cut back by 4 bases and J by 4 bases. CDR3: CASSSGQGDRIYEQYF. The CDR3 region has the DNA TGTGCCAGCAGTTCAGGACAGGGCGATCGGATTTACGAGCAGTACTTC.

This chain uses TRBV14 with TRBJ2-7, with 7 bases aligning to TRBD1. This CDR3 has 17 residues. Germline values: CDR1 SGHDN, CDR2 FVKESK. The V segment lost 3 bases and the J segment 6 bases; nucleotides outside the gene matches: 17. The chain's CDR3 is CASSHAQMPGQRFEQYF. In DNA, the CDR3 is TGTGCCAGCAGCCATGCGCAAATGCCGGGACAGCGTTTCGAGCAGTACTTC.

CDR3 residues: CAISETAGTEAFF. In DNA form, the CDR3 reads TGTGCCATCAGTGAGACCGCAGGGACTGAAGCTTTCTTT. This chain joins TRBV10-3 and TRBJ1-1, with TRBD1 as a possible D gene (5 bases). Germline V lookup: CDR1 ENHRY, CDR2 SYGVKD. The CDR3 extends over 13 amino acids. V shed 2 bases and J shed 5 bases, with 9 bases lying between them.

The chain employs TRBV7-3 and TRBJ2-3; TRBD2 matches 10 bases. Germline V gene data show CDR1 as SGHTA and CDR2 as FQGTGA. Trimming at V came to 5 bases and at J to 1 base, leaving 6 bases not matched to a gene. CDR3 length equals 16 residues. DNA of the CDR3: TGTGCCAGCAGCGAATCCGGACTAGCGGGCACAGATACGCAGTATTTT. Protein product: CASSESGLAGTDTQYF.

This chain uses TRBV3-1 (or the pseudogene TRBV3-2) with TRBJ1-2, with D hard to call. Germline CDR1 reads LGHDT; CDR2 reads YNNKEL (reference sequence). CDR3 length: 14 amino acids. Trimming removed 4 bases from V and 5 bases from J, with 14 bases in between. The DNA of the CDR3 is TGTGCCAGCAGCCCCCAAGCGGTAGGGTATGGCTACACCTTC. As protein: CASSPQAVGYGYTF.

The chain couples TRBV7-2 to TRBJ2-1; 7 bases line up with TRBD1. The CDR3 loop spans 14 amino acids. V lost 5 bases to trimming and J lost 8 bases; unmatched junction nucleotides: 9. The germline gives CDR1 SGHTA, CDR2 FQGNSA. CDR3: CASSVYRGSYEQFF. DNA of the CDR3: TGTGCCAGCAGCGTGTACAGGGGCTCCTATGAGCAGTTCTTC.